The clone carrying this T cell receptor (beta chain) was detected many times. Its cognate antigen is unknown. This record comes from a study of T cells in Graves' hyperthyroidism and ophthalmopathy. About the research overall: Upon initial diagnosis and before any treatment, peripheral blood was collected. Study outcomes and limitations: From stable hyperthyroidism, ophthalmopathy was set apart by a 13 V-J model.

Germline CDR1 reads SGHTA; CDR2 reads FQGNSA. The CDR3 is 13 residues long. V was pared by 4 bases and J by 9 bases, with 6 bases of the junction left unmatched. Pregnant or lactating patients were excluded, as were those with uncontrolled infection or other autoimmune disease. On the basis of clinical symptoms, serum thyroxine and TRAb, thyroid ultrasound and orbital computed tomography, diagnoses were made. RNA transcripts served as the template for amplifying TCR beta CDR3 regions. An initial round of RT-PCR targeting the TCR CDR3 relied on the HTBI primer set. TCRdb re-called the multiplex PCR reads with MiXCR, one entry per CDR3 protein. The table records roughly 280,000 distinct CDR3 sequences, approximately 23% of them present only once.

This sequence was found in a man aged 25-40 years with Graves' ophthalmopathy. The sequenced sample consisted of blood. The chain combines TRBV7-2 with TRBJ2-1, with 7 bases fitting TRBD2. The CDR3 DNA reads as TGTGCCAGCAGCTCCCGTGAGCGGGGTGAGCAGTTCTTC. Protein sequence: CASSSRERGEQFF.